This paragraph covers one T cell receptor beta chain sequence. No antigen is known for it. This entry is derived from a study of shared clonotypes between healthy human individuals. Study-level background: Donors, aged 18 to 49, were a couple of women and three men.

Whole-study findings and limits: It was expected that sequencing depth would affect clonotype sharing among donors.

Original processing methods: Junction-only sequences without quality scores were provided by ImmunoSEQ, so filtering was different. Sequencing used immunoSEQ multiplex PCR; TCRdb keeps in-frame clones, though not all of them. The V and J calls and the clone size are those of that table, but D and trimming were determined from the DNA. The table lists about 500,000 clones, approximately 77% of them singletons. The CDR3 covers 14 residues. Trimming left V 4 bases short and J 3 bases short, with 13 bases between. Per the germline V gene, CDR1 is SGHRS and CDR2 is YFSETQ. The rearrangement links TRBV5-1 to TRBJ1-2; possibly TRBD1 for D (5 bases). Material: PBMCs. The clonotype comes from a woman aged 40 to 50 in good health. Some clones in this sample may be carry-over from other donors' samples. CDR3 region: CASSEGRSYYGYTF. CDR3 coding DNA: TGCGCCAGCAGCGAGGGACGGTCATACTATGGCTACACCTTC. The full variable domain, rest sourced from reference TRBV5-1 and TRBJ1-2, is KAGVTQTPRYLIKTRGQQVTLSCSPISGHRSVSWYQQTPGQGLQFLFEYFSETQRNKGNFPGRFSGRQFSNSRSEMNVSTLELGDSALYLCASSEGRSYYGYTFGSGTRLTVV.